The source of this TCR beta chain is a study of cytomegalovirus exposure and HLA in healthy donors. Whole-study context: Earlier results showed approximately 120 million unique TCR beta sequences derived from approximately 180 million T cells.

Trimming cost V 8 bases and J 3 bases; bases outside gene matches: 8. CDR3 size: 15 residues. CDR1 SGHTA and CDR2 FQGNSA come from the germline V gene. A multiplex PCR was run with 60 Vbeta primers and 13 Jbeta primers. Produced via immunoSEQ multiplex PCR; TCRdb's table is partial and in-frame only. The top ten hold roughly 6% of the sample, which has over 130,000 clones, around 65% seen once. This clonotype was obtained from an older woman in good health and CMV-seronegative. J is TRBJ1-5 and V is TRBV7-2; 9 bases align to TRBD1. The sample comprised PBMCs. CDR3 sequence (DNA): TGTGCCAGCGCCTACGGGACAGGGACCAATCAGCCCCAGCATTTT. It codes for CASAYGTGTNQPQHF.